This entry concerns a single T cell receptor (beta chain). This entry belongs to a study of blood T cell repertoires in COVID-19. Study context: PBMCs, B-cell-depleted T cells, or T cells were the source of the cDNA or gDNA that made up the material.

The CDR3 sequence is 19 residues long. Those enrolled, adults aged 18 to 89 years, came from under 25 US areas. Researchers sorted participants into cohorts using their self-reported clinical history. Original handling: Estimates of nucleated cell counts were drawn from the amplification of reference gene primers. TCRdb's table, derived via immunoSEQ multiplex PCR, lists solely in-frame clones and lacks some. V, J and clone size are those of that table, while D and trimming were read from the DNA. The sample shows approximately 490,000 clones, around nine tenths of them seen only once. The sequenced sample was PBMCs or T cells enriched from blood (not recorded which). J is TRBJ1-3 and V is TRBV21-1. TRBV21-1 is assigned pseudogene status. This sequence was found in an older woman who had recovered from COVID-19. The CDR3 spells CASSLYRVIRGAKGNTIYF. CDR3 DNA sequence: TGTGCCAGCAGTCTTTATAGGGTAATCCGGGGGGCAAAAGGAAACACCATATATTTT.